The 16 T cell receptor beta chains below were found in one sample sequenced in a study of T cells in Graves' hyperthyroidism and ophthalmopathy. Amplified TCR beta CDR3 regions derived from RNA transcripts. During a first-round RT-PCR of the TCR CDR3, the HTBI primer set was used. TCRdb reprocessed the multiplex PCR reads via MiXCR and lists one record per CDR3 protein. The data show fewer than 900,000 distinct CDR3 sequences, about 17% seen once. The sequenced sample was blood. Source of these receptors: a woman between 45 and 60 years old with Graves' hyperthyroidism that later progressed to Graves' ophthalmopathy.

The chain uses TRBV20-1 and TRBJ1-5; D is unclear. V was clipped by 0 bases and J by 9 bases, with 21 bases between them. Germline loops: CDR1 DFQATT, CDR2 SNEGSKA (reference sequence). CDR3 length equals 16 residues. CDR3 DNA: TGCAGTGCTAGAGATCGACGGAGTTCCTTAGCCAGGCCCCAGCATTTT. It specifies CSARDRRSSLARPQHF.

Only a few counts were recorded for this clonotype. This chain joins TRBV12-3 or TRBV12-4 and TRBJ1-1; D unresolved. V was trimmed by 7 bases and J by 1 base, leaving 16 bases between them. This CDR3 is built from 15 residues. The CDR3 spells CASTIMTKTNTEAFF. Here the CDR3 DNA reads TGTGCCAGCACCATAATGACAAAGACGAACACTGAAGCTTTCTTT.

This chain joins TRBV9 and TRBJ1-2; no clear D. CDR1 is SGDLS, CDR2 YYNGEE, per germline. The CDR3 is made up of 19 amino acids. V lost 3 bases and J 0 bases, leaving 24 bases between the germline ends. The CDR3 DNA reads TGTGCCAGCAGCGCCGTAGGGCGGTTGCGCGGCGGCACTAACTATGGCTACACCTTC. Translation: CASSAVGRLRGGTNYGYTF.

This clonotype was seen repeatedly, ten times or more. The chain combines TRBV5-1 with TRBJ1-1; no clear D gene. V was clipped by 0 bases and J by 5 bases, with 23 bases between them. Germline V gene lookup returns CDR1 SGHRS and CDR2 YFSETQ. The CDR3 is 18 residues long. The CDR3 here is CASSLALRRSNLGTEAFF. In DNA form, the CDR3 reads TGCGCCAGCAGCTTGGCCTTACGGCGGTCGAATTTGGGGACTGAAGCTTTCTTT.

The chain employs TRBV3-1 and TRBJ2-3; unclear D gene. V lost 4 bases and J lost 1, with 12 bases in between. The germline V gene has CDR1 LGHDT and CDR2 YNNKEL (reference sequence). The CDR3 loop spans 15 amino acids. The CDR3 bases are TGTGCCAGCAGCCCTGGGGTTGAGGGCACAGATACGCAGTATTTT. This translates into CASSPGVEGTDTQYF.

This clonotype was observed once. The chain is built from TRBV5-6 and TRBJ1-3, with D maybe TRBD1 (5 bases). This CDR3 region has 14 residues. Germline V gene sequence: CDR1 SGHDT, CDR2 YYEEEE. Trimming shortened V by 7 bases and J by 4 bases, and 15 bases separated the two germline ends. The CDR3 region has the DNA TGTGCCAGCCGTGGGACGGTGCGGGGAAACACCATATATTTT. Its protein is CASRGTVRGNTIYF.

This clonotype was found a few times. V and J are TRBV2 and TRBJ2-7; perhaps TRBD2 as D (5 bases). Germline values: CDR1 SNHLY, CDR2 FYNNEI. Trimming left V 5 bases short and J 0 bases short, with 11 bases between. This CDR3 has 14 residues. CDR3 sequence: CASSPPTSSYEQYF. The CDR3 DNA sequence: TGTGCCAGCAGTCCCCCTACTAGCTCCTACGAGCAGTACTTC.

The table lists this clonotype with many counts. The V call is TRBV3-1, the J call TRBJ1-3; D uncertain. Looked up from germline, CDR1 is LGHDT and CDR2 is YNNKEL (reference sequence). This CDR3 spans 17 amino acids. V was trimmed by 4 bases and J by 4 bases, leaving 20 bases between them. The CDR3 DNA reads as TGTGCCAGCAGCCCCTACCGGCTCAAGGGATTAGGAAACACCATATATTTT. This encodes CASSPYRLKGLGNTIYF.

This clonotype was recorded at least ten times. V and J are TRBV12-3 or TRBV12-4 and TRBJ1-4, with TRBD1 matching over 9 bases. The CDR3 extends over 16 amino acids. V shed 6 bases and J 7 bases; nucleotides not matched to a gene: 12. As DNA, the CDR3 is TGTGCCAGCAGGACCGACCGGGACAGGGATCGTGAAAAACTGTTTTTT. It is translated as CASRTDRDRDREKLFF.

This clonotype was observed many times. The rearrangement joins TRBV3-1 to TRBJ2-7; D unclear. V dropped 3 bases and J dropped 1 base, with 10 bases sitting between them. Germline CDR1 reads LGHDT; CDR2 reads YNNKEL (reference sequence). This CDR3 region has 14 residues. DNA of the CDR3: TGTGCCAGCAGCCAGCCAACCGGGTCCTACGAGCAGTACTTC. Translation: CASSQPTGSYEQYF.

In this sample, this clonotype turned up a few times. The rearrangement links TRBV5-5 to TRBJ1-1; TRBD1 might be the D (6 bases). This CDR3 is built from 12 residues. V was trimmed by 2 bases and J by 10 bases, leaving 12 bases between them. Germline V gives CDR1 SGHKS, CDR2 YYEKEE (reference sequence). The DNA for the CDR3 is TGTGCCAGCAGCTTCGGACAGTCAGGAGCTTTCTTT. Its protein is CASSFGQSGAFF.

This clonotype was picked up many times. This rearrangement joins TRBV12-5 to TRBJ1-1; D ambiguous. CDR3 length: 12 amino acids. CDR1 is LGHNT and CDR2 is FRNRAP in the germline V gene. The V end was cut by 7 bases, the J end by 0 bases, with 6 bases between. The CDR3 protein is CASALLNTEAFF. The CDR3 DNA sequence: TGTGCTAGTGCCCTGCTGAACACTGAAGCTTTCTTT.

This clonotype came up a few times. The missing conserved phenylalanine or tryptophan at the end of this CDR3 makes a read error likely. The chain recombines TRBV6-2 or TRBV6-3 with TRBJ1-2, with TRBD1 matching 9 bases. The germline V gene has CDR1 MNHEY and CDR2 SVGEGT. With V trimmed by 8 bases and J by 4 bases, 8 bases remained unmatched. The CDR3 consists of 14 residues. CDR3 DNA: TGTGCCAGCGGGCCTCCGGGACAGGGCTATGGCTACACCCTC. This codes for CASGPPGQGYGYTL.

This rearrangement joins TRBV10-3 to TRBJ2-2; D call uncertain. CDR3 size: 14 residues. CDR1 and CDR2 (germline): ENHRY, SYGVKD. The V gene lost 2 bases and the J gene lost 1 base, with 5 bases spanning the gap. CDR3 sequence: CAISESQNTGELFF. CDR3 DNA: TGTGCCATCAGTGAGAGTCAGAACACCGGGGAGCTGTTTTTT.

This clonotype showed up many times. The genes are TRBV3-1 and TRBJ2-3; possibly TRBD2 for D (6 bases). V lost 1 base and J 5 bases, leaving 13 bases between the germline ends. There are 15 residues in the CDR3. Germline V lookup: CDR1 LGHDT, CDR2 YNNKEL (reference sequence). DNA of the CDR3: TGTGCCAGCAGCCAAGCCCCGCTAGCGAAAGATACGCAGTATTTT. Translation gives CASSQAPLAKDTQYF.

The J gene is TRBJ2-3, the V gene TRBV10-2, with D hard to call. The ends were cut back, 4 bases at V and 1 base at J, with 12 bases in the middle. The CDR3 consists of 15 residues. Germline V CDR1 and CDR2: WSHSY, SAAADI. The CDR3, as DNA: TGCGCCAGCAGTGCGTCCAAATCCCGCACAGATACGCAGTATTTT. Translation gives CASSASKSRTDTQYF.